This TCR beta chain was observed in a study of T cells in Graves' hyperthyroidism and ophthalmopathy. Inclusion characteristics of ophthalmopathy patients comprised a Clinical Activity Score of at least 3, a NOSPECS grade of at least 4, and duration under 3 months. Exclusion followed for patients with uncontrolled infection, other autoimmune disease, pregnancy or lactation. The investigators amplified TCR beta CDR3 regions from RNA transcripts. Initially, a first-round RT-PCR of the TCR CDR3 employed the HTBI primer set. In TCRdb, the multiplex PCR reads were re-called with MiXCR into one record per CDR3 protein. This repertoire shows a few hundred thousand distinct CDR3 sequences, roughly an eighth found once; its top ten account for 34%. Overall study findings and caveats: Blood also carried most thyroid clonotypes expanded above 0.001.

This clonotype has a count of ten or more. Its antigen is unidentified. J gave up 3 bases and V 5 bases, and 6 bases lay outside the gene matches. The germline gives CDR1 SEHNR, CDR2 FQNEAQ (reference sequence). This CDR3 has 15 residues. The sequenced sample was blood. The rearrangement joins TRBV7-9 to TRBJ2-5, with 10 positions matching TRBD1. The TCR was taken from a woman in her forties with Graves' ophthalmopathy. Here the CDR3 reads CASSPRDRGEETQYF. The DNA of the CDR3 is TGTGCCAGCAGCCCGCGGGACAGGGGTGAAGAGACCCAGTACTTC.